The 17 T cell receptor beta chains below all came from one sample that was sequenced in a study of chemoradiotherapy in HPV16-positive cancers. Libraries were prepared by immunoSEQ multiplex PCR; TCRdb keeps only in-frame clonotypes and omits some of them. Among tens of thousands of clones listed, roughly 82% were seen once. This sample comprised blood, obtained from a patient who underwent chemoradiotherapy. All receptors come from a human donor with HPV-associated anogenital cancer.

The genes are TRBV4-2 and TRBJ1-2; no reliable D call. Trimming pared 0 bases from V and 3 bases from J, leaving 14 bases between. CDR1 and CDR2 from the germline V gene are LGHNA and YNFKEQ. This CDR3 contains 16 residues. CDR3 in amino acids: CASSQDFQKRDYGYTF. The CDR3 nucleotides read TGTGCCAGCAGCCAAGATTTCCAGAAAAGGGACTATGGCTACACCTTC.

This chain joins TRBV7-9 and TRBJ1-2, with a tentative D call TRBD1 (6 bases). CDR1 is SEHNR and CDR2 is FQNEAQ in the germline V gene (reference sequence). CDR3 length: 12 residues. Trimming took off 4 bases at V and 8 bases at J, with 11 bases between the two ends. The CDR3 reads CASSSTGQGYTF. DNA for the CDR3: TGTGCCAGCAGCTCAACAGGGCAAGGCTACACCTTC.

The chain couples TRBV19 to TRBJ1-1; no reliable D call. Germline-derived CDR1 and CDR2 are LNHDA and SQIVND (reference sequence). Trimming pared 6 bases from V and 5 bases from J, leaving 10 bases between. The CDR3 contains 12 residues. CDR3 coding DNA: TGTGCCAGTAGCTTGCAGGAAACTGAAGCTTTCTTT. Translation gives CASSLQETEAFF.

This rearrangement joins TRBV5-1 to TRBJ2-5, with TRBD2 as a possible D gene (6 bases). Trimming left V 4 bases short and J 0 bases short, with 10 bases between. Germline CDR1 reads SGHRS; CDR2 reads YFSETQ. The CDR3 is 14 amino acids. CDR3 loop: CASSRTTNQETQYF. In DNA, the CDR3 is TGCGCCAGCAGCCGGACTACGAACCAAGAGACCCAGTACTTC. Variable domain in full (rest from reference TRBV5-1 and TRBJ2-5): KAGVTQTPRYLIKTRGQQVTLSCSPISGHRSVSWYQQTPGQGLQFLFEYFSETQRNKGNFPGRFSGRQFSNSRSEMNVSTLELGDSALYLCASSRTTNQETQYFGPGTRLLVL.

The J gene is TRBJ1-1, the V gene TRBV5-1; D might be TRBD1 (6 bases). Germline V lookup: CDR1 SGHRS, CDR2 YFSETQ. The CDR3 is 14 residues long. V shed 3 bases and J shed 0 bases, with 9 bases lying between them. This chain's CDR3 is CASSSGQMNTEAFF. The DNA for the CDR3 is TGCGCCAGCAGCTCCGGACAGATGAACACTGAAGCTTTCTTT.

The V call is TRBV5-6, the J call TRBJ2-7; D is possibly TRBD1 (6 bases). V dropped 4 bases and J dropped 5 bases, with 22 bases sitting between them. This CDR3 is built from 16 residues. Looked up from germline, CDR1 is SGHDT and CDR2 is YYEEEE. In DNA, the CDR3 is TGTGCCAGCAGCCGCCAAGGTGTTTGGGACATCAACGAGCAGTACTTC. Translation gives CASSRQGVWDINEQYF.

This clone has a single count. The chain couples TRBV12-5 to TRBJ2-7; TRBD1 agrees at 7 bases. Germline assignment: CDR1 LGHNT and CDR2 FRNRAP. This CDR3 is 12 amino acids long. J lost 2 bases, V lost 8 bases, and 3 bases had no gene match. The CDR3: CASMGQTYEQYF. The CDR3 DNA reads as TGTGCTAGTATGGGACAGACCTACGAGCAGTACTTC.

The chain uses TRBV4-2 and TRBJ2-2; weak D call: TRBD1 (5 bases). This CDR3 spans 15 amino acids. The germline V and J ends were trimmed by 1 base and 6 bases, with 12 bases remaining between them. CDR1 and CDR2 from the germline V gene are LGHNA and YNFKEQ. The CDR3 protein is CASSQGAGLPGELFF. The CDR3 DNA is TGTGCCAGCAGCCAAGGGGCAGGGCTTCCCGGGGAGCTGTTTTTT.

This clone was seen a handful of times. V is TRBV19 and J is TRBJ2-6; D is perhaps TRBD1 or TRBD2 (5 bases each). Germline CDR1 and CDR2: LNHDA and SQIVND (reference sequence). CDR3 size: 16 residues. V lost 10 bases to trimming and J lost 0 bases, with 16 bases between them. The CDR3 DNA follows: TGTGCCACCACACCGGGACGGAACTCTGGGGCCAACGTCCTGACTTTC. As protein: CATTPGRNSGANVLTF.

V gene TRBV4-1 combines with J gene TRBJ1-1; 9 nucleotides align to TRBD1. Germline-derived CDR1 and CDR2 are MGHRA and YSYEKL. The CDR3 totals 14 residues. The V gene end was trimmed by 2 bases and the J gene end by 11 bases; junction bases not matched to a gene: 9. The CDR3 DNA is TGCGCCAGCAGCCAACGCCAGGACAGGGGTAGGGCTTTCTTT. Amino acids: CASSQRQDRGRAFF.

V and J are TRBV14 and TRBJ2-2; D uncertain. CDR1 is SGHDN and CDR2 is FVKESK in the germline V gene. V dropped 0 bases and J dropped 6 bases, with 5 bases sitting between them. The CDR3 is made up of 13 amino acids. CDR3: CASSQDLAGELFF. Written as DNA, the CDR3 is TGTGCCAGCAGCCAAGATTTGGCCGGGGAGCTGTTTTTT.

The V call is TRBV7-2, the J call TRBJ1-1; 9 positions agree with TRBD1. V was clipped by 5 bases and J by 11 bases; unmatched bases: 15. CDR3 length: 15 amino acids. The germline V gene has CDR1 SGHTA and CDR2 FQGNSA. CDR3 region: CASSPTGTGKLRAFF. The CDR3 DNA is TGTGCCAGCAGCCCTACCGGGACAGGGAAACTGAGGGCTTTCTTT.

V gene TRBV28 combines with J gene TRBJ1-2, with 7 bases that match TRBD1. CDR1 is MDHEN and CDR2 is SYDVKM in the germline V gene. This CDR3 is 15 amino acids long. The V and J ends lost 4 bases and 2 bases, in that order; junction bases with no gene match: 7. The CDR3 loop is CASSSHRGRNYGYTF. CDR3 nucleotides: TGTGCCAGCAGTTCACACAGGGGACGCAACTATGGCTACACCTTC.

The chain combines TRBV2 with TRBJ2-7; TRBD2 might be the D (6 bases). There are 14 residues in the CDR3. Between the trimmed V and J ends, which lost 3 bases and 3 bases, there was a span of 12 bases. From germline, CDR1 is SNHLY and CDR2 FYNNEI. In DNA form, the CDR3 reads TGTGCCAGCAGTGAGGGGGGTTGGATCTACGAGCAGTACTTC. This codes for CASSEGGWIYEQYF.

The rearrangement joins TRBV7-9 to TRBJ1-2; 9 nucleotides match TRBD1. The CDR3 has 15 amino acids. V lost 5 bases, J lost 4 bases, and 8 bases stayed unmatched. Per the germline V gene, CDR1 is SEHNR and CDR2 is FQNEAQ (reference sequence). CDR3 bases: TGTGCCAGCAGCAGCTCAGGACAGGGGACCTATGGCTACACCTTC. This sequence encodes CASSSSGQGTYGYTF. Filled out from reference TRBV7-9 and TRBJ1-2, the complete variable domain reads DTGVSQNPRHKITKRGQNVTFRCDPISEHNRLYWYRQTLGQGPEFLTYFQNEAQLEKSRLLSDRFSAERPKGSFSTLEIQRTEQGDSAMYLCASSSSGQGTYGYTFGSGTRLTVV.

The genes are TRBV25-1 and TRBJ2-2; TRBD1 matches 9 bases. The germline V gene has CDR1 MGHDK and CDR2 SYGVNS. The junction had 8 bases not matched to a gene; V was cut back by 6 bases and J by 6 bases. The CDR3 totals 15 residues. The CDR3 loop reads CASRPGTGPAGELFF. For the CDR3, the DNA is TGTGCCAGCAGACCCGGGACAGGGCCCGCCGGGGAGCTGTTTTTT. The full variable domain, completed using reference TRBV25-1 and TRBJ2-2, is EADIYQTPRYLVIGTGKKITLECSQTMGHDKMYWYQQDPGMELHLIHYSYGVNSTEKGDLSSESTVSRIRTEHFPLTLESARPSHTSQYLCASRPGTGPAGELFFGEGSRLTVL.

This clone was detected a few times. V gene TRBV5-6 combines with J gene TRBJ2-3; 8 bases are shared with TRBD1. This CDR3 region has 19 residues. Trimming took 1 base from V and 3 from J; bases not matched to a gene: 16. The germline gives CDR1 SGHDT, CDR2 YYEEEE. DNA of the CDR3: TGTGCCAGCAGCTTGCTGGCCGGATCAGGGGGCCTTAGGACAGATACGCAGTATTTT. This translates into CASSLLAGSGGLRTDTQYF. Complete variable domain (other parts from reference TRBV5-6 and TRBJ2-3): DAGVTQSPTHLIKTRGQQVTLRCSPKSGHDTVSWYQQALGQGPQFIFQYYEEEERQRGNFPDRFSGHQFPNYSSELNVNALLLGDSALYLCASSLLAGSGGLRTDTQYFGPGTRLTVL.